This TCR beta chain appears in the sequencing data of a study of siplizumab effects on memory and regulatory T cells. Findings and limits, study-wide: A minor fraction of alloreactive clones, and no more, mapped to unstimulated subsets.

Responder and stimulator cells in the mixed lymphocyte reaction were cultured together for approximately six days at 37°C. Here immunoSEQ multiplex PCR was the method, and the copy in TCRdb shows in-frame clones only, minus some. The sample contains about 9,900 clones, around 40% of which appear only once. Germline V gene lookup returns CDR1 MDHEN and CDR2 SYDVKM. This CDR3 is 12 amino acids long. The V gene lost 8 bases and the J gene lost 7 bases, with 14 bases spanning the gap. This clone is labeled medium-sized. Its antigen is unidentified. This TCR came from a human donor in good health; the cells came from an allogeneic mixed lymphocyte reaction. V gene TRBV28 combines with J gene TRBJ1-1; D ambiguous. Sequencing was done on a sample of CFSE-low (dividing) CD4+ T cells sorted from an allogeneic mixed lymphocyte reaction. This chain's CDR3 is CASENLSGEAFF. CDR3 sequence (DNA): TGTGCCAGCGAGAACCTGTCAGGTGAAGCTTTCTTT.